This T cell receptor beta chain was obtained from a study of response to subunit inactivated influenza vaccine. With respect to this clonotype: Its antigen is as yet unknown.

MiXCR, run by TCRdb on the RT-PCR reads, gives a single entry per CDR3 protein. Of hundreds of thousands of distinct CDR3 sequences listed, under 15% are singletons. V lost 3 bases to trimming and J lost 4 bases, with 13 bases between them. The V gene's germline CDR1 is SEHNR and CDR2 FQNEAQ (reference sequence). CDR3 length: 15 residues. Points from the study as a whole: Authors suggested each seasonal flu vaccination may recruit only limited numbers of new T cells.

Here the sequenced sample was PBMCs from blood, taken 40 to 50 days after vaccination. The source is a man aged 45-65 years who received an inactivated influenza vaccine. The gene calls are TRBV7-9 and TRBJ2-4, with D possibly TRBD1 on 6 matching bases. CDR3 sequence reads: CASSLTGTLKNIQYF. The CDR3 bases are TGTGCCAGCAGCTTGACCGGGACACTAAAAAACATTCAGTACTTC.